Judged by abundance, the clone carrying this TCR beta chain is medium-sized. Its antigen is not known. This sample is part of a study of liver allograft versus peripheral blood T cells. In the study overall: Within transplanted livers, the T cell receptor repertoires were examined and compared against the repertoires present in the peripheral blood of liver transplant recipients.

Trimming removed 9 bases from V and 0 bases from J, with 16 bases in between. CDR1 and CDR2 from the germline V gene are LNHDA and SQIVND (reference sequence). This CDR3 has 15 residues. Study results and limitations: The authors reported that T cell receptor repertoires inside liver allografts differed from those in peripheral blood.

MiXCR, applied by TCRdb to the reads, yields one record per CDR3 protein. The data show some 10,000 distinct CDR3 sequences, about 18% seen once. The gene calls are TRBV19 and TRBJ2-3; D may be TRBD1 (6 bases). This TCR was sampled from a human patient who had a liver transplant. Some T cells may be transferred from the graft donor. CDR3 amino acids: CASRQDGFSTDTQYF. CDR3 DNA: TGTGCCAGCCGACAGGATGGCTTTAGCACAGATACGCAGTATTTT.